This TCR beta chain was sequenced in a study of blood T cell repertoires in COVID-19. Across the study: Acute and convalescent COVID-19 samples came from the United States, Italy and Spain. T cells, B-cell-depleted T cells, or PBMCs provided the cDNA or gDNA that served as material.

As originally analysed: The authors estimated nucleated cell counts from reference gene primer amplification. Clones were sequenced by immunoSEQ multiplex PCR, and TCRdb holds only the in-frame ones, with some missing. V and J calls and clone size follow that table, whereas D and trimming were derived from the DNA. The data hold some 150,000 clones, with around 80% observed a single time. CDR1 is MNHNY, CDR2 SVGAGI, per germline (reference sequence). Trimming pared 5 bases from V and 6 bases from J, leaving 11 bases between. The CDR3 contains 13 residues. The V gene is TRBV6-6, the J gene TRBJ2-1; D may be TRBD1 (5 bases). Sequenced: peripheral blood. The sequence derives from a woman in her 50s in a cohort sampled during active or convalescent COVID-19. The DNA for the CDR3 is TGTGCCAGCAGTCCAGGGCTGGTCAATGAGCAGTTCTTC. Encoded protein: CASSPGLVNEQFF.